This record looks at one T cell receptor (beta chain) sequence and its context. These data belong to a study of cytomegalovirus exposure and HLA in healthy donors. The CDR3 sequence is 14 residues long. CDR1 and CDR2 (germline): GTSNPN, SVGIG (reference sequence). Trimming removed 5 bases from V and 3 bases from J, with 13 bases in between. TCRdb keeps only in-frame clones here, not all; method: immunoSEQ multiplex PCR. The table has 110,000 or so clones, about nine tenths seen once. The chain carries TRBV30 and TRBJ1-4; no firm D call. The TCR sequence derives from a woman younger than 35 in good health and CMV-seronegative. Sequencing input: PBMCs. CDR3 region: CAWAVKAANEKLFF. CDR3 in DNA: TGTGCCTGGGCAGTAAAGGCGGCTAATGAAAAACTGTTTTTT.